What follows describes a single TCR beta chain. Its antigen is undetermined. These data come from a study of cytomegalovirus exposure and HLA in healthy donors. With 1 base removed from V and 1 base from J, the gap between germline ends came to 6 bases. CDR3 length: 14 amino acids. CDR1 is SGHNT, CDR2 YENEEA, per germline. The assay was immunoSEQ multiplex PCR, and TCRdb's table has in-frame clones only and misses some. The repertoire holds 60,000 to 65,000 clones, 95% to 97% seen once, with approximately 1% in the top ten. Study-wide points: 150 to 200 TCR beta chains were listed as cytomegalovirus-associated. Specificity for CMV antigens was confirmed in vitro for a few of the CMV-associated chains. First-cohort TCR clusters tended to co-occur in the approximately 110 validation repertoires, a later analysis found. Generally TCR sequences proved uncommon, though certain public TCRs appeared in numerous donors.

This TCR was sampled from a woman aged 18-30 years in good health and CMV-seronegative. The V call is TRBV11-3, the J call TRBJ2-3; no clear D gene. Sequenced sample: PBMCs. The CDR3 sequence: CASSLAGGTDTQYF. The CDR3 nucleotides are TGTGCCAGCAGCTTAGCCGGAGGCACAGATACGCAGTATTTT.